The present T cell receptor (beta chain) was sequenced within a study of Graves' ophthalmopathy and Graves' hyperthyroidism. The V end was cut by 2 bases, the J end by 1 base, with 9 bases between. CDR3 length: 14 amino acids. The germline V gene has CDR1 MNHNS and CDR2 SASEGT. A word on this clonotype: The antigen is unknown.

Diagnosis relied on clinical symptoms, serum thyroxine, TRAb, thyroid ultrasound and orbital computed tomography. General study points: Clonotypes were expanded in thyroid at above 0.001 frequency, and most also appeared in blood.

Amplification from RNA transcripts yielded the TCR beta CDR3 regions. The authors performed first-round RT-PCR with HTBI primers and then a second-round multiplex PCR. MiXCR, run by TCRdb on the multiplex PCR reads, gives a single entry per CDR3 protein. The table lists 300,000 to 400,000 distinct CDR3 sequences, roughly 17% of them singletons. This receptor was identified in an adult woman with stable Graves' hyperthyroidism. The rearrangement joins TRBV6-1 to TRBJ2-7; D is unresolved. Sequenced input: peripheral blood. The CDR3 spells CASSEWVQSYEQYF. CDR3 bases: TGTGCCAGCAGTGAATGGGTACAGTCCTACGAGCAGTACTTC.